The next 22 T cell receptor beta chains were all read from a single sample in a study of cytomegalovirus exposure and HLA in healthy donors. Primers included in the PCR were 60 Vbeta and 13 Jbeta primers. Repertoires were generated with immunoSEQ multiplex PCR, while TCRdb's copy carries only in-frame clones and drops some. The table lists roughly 130,000 clones, 65% to 90% of them singletons. Sequenced: PBMCs. The source of these receptors is a woman between 18 and 29 years old in good health and CMV-seropositive.

The rearrangement uses TRBV6-5 and TRBJ2-7, with 7 positions matching TRBD1. V trimming: 1 base; J trimming: 2 bases; junction bases outside the gene matches: 2. Looked up from germline, CDR1 is MNHEY and CDR2 is SVGAGI. The CDR3 runs 14 residues. CDR3 sequence: CASSYYRGAYEQYF. In DNA, the CDR3 is TGTGCCAGCAGTTACTACAGGGGAGCCTACGAGCAGTACTTC.

The sample holds one count of this clone. V and J are TRBV7-9 and TRBJ2-3, with D possibly being TRBD2 (5 bases). Trimming stripped 0 bases from V and 3 bases from J, with 16 bases between. This CDR3 spans 17 amino acids. Germline CDR1 SEHNR, CDR2 FQNEAQ (reference sequence). The CDR3 DNA is TGTGCCAGCAGCTTAGCGCTTCTCTTAGCGAGGACAGATACGCAGTATTTT. It codes for CASSLALLLARTDTQYF.

V usage is TRBV5-1 and J usage is TRBJ2-3, with 8 bases matching TRBD1. Germline V gene data show CDR1 as SGHRS and CDR2 as YFSETQ. J gave up 2 bases and V 6 bases, and 5 bases lay outside the gene matches. This CDR3 has 14 amino acids. The CDR3 sequence: CASNAGGNTDTQYF. The CDR3 DNA is TGCGCCAGCAACGCAGGGGGCAACACAGATACGCAGTATTTT.

The V and J genes are TRBV19 and TRBJ2-5, with D possibly being TRBD2 (6 bases). Trimming left V 4 bases short and J 1 base short, with 13 bases between. Per the germline V gene, CDR1 is LNHDA and CDR2 is SQIVND (reference sequence). This CDR3 has 15 amino acids. The CDR3 region is CASSTRTTLQETQYF. CDR3 DNA: TGTGCCAGTAGTACCCGGACTACCCTCCAAGAGACCCAGTACTTC.

This chain joins TRBV7-5 and TRBJ2-7; the tabulated D call, TRBD2, remains unverified against the DNA. TRBV7-5 is classified as a pseudogene. The CDR3 contains 11 residues. In nucleotides, the CDR3 is TGTGCCAGAAGCCTCGCCTACGAGCAGTACTTC. Residues: CARSLAYEQYF.

The chain uses TRBV7-2 and TRBJ1-1; D is uncertain. Germline CDR1 SGHTA, CDR2 FQGNSA. V lost 3 bases, J lost 0 bases, and 8 bases lay in between. The CDR3 runs 14 residues. The CDR3 here is CASSFIAMNTEAFF. CDR3 nucleotide sequence: TGTGCCAGCAGCTTTATCGCGATGAACACTGAAGCTTTCTTT.

The chain joins TRBV19 to TRBJ2-3, with 7 bases aligning to TRBD2. Germline loops: CDR1 LNHDA, CDR2 SQIVND (reference sequence). This CDR3 contains 16 residues. The ends lost 3 bases at V and 5 bases at J; junction bases unmatched: 11. Here the CDR3 DNA reads TGTGCCAGTAGTATGGGAACAGATGGGAGGGGAGATACGCAGTATTTT. Protein sequence: CASSMGTDGRGDTQYF.

The chain employs TRBV9 and TRBJ2-3; no definite D call. The CDR3 runs to 15 residues. V gave up 3 bases and J gave up 1 base, with 12 bases separating them. Germline CDR1 SGDLS, CDR2 YYNGEE. DNA for the CDR3: TGTGCCAGCAGCGCCCACGCTAGAGGCACAGATACGCAGTATTTT. Its translation: CASSAHARGTDTQYF.

The CDR3 nucleotides read TGTGCCAGCAGCTCACACACTAGCGGGGGGGCAGCAGATACGCAGTATTTT. Protein product: CASSSHTSGGAADTQYF. V usage is TRBV5-4 and J usage is TRBJ2-3, with 13 bases lining up with TRBD2. The CDR3 runs 17 residues. Germline V lookup: CDR1 SGHNT, CDR2 YYREEE (reference sequence). V lost 3 bases and J lost 4; bases outside the gene matches: 8.

The chain joins TRBV18 to TRBJ2-1; a weak D match, TRBD2 (5 bases). Germline CDR1 KGHSH, CDR2 LQKENI. V shed 2 bases and J shed 6 bases, with 14 bases lying between them. There are 15 residues in the CDR3. CDR3 loop: CASSPRETPLNEQFF. The CDR3 DNA reads TGTGCCAGCTCACCAAGGGAGACTCCGCTCAATGAGCAGTTCTTC. Complete variable domain (other parts from reference TRBV18 and TRBJ2-1): NAGVMQNPRHLVRRRGQEARLRCSPMKGHSHVYWYRQLPEEGLKFMVYLQKENIIDESGMPKERFSAEFPKEGPSILRIQQVVRGDSAAYFCASSPRETPLNEQFFGPGTRLTVL.

This chain links TRBV10-3 with TRBJ2-3, with a possible D match to TRBD2 (6 bases). V was shortened by 7 bases and J by 0 bases, with 11 bases between the two germline ends. CDR1 is ENHRY and CDR2 is SYGVKD in the germline V gene. The CDR3 covers 14 residues. DNA for the CDR3: TGTGCCATCAAACCTGGGACTAGCACAGATACGCAGTATTTT. Translated: CAIKPGTSTDTQYF.

This clone was detected a few times. CDR3 sequence (DNA): TGTGCCAGCAGTGAGCCCTCCAAGAGCTCCTACAATGAGCAGTTCTTC. Translation: CASSEPSKSSYNEQFF. The gene calls are TRBV25-1 and TRBJ2-1; D gene unclear. The CDR3 totals 16 residues. V lost 3 bases and J 0 bases, leaving 12 bases between the germline ends. The V gene's germline CDR1 is MGHDK and CDR2 SYGVNS.

This clone has just a few counts. The chain links TRBV15 to TRBJ2-5; 16 nucleotides align to TRBD2. Losses at the gene ends were 3 bases for V and 0 bases for J; bases not matched to a gene: 7. The CDR3 has 19 residues. Germline CDR1 LNHNV, CDR2 YYDKDF (reference sequence). In nucleotides, the CDR3 is TGTGCCACCAGCAGTGGACAGGGACTAGCGGGGGGGCACCAAGAGACCCAGTACTTC. As protein: CATSSGQGLAGGHQETQYF.

The gene calls are TRBV4-1 and TRBJ2-3; the D is unclear. This CDR3 has 15 amino acids. Germline V CDR1 and CDR2: MGHRA, YSYEKL. With 0 bases removed from V and 1 base from J, the gap between germline ends came to 8 bases. The CDR3 protein is CASSQEWQGTDTQYF. DNA for the CDR3: TGCGCCAGCAGCCAAGAGTGGCAGGGCACAGATACGCAGTATTTT.

The chain carries TRBV28 and TRBJ2-7; 7 positions agree with TRBD2. The trim removed 7 bases at V and 2 bases at J, leaving 11 bases unmatched. Germline lookup yields CDR1 MDHEN and CDR2 SYDVKM. The length of the CDR3 is 15 residues. Written as DNA, the CDR3 is TGTGCCAGCAATATGGGAGGGGTGAAGGCCTACGAGCAGTACTTC. Its protein is CASNMGGVKAYEQYF. The whole variable domain, filled in from reference TRBV28 and TRBJ2-7, reads DVKVTQSSRYLVKRTGEKVFLECVQDMDHENMFWYRQDPGLGLRLIYFSYDVKMKEKGDIPEGYSVSREKKERFSLILESASTNQTSMYLCASNMGGVKAYEQYFGPGTRLTVT.

The chain couples TRBV28 to TRBJ1-3, with D perhaps TRBD1 (6 bases). Germline assignment: CDR1 MDHEN and CDR2 SYDVKM. The ends were cut back, 2 bases at V and 3 bases at J, with 23 bases in the middle. The CDR3 is 19 amino acids. The CDR3 sequence: CASSLGRGGENEYGNTIYF. The CDR3 DNA reads TGTGCCAGCAGTTTAGGGCGAGGGGGGGAAAACGAATATGGAAACACCATATATTTT.

The rearrangement uses TRBV7-9 and TRBJ1-6; TRBD1 aligns across 9 bases. V dropped 6 bases and J dropped 6; count of bases not matched to a gene: 3. Germline CDR1 reads SEHNR; CDR2 reads FQNEAQ (reference sequence). This CDR3 is built from 14 residues. The DNA of the CDR3 is TGTGCCAGCAGATCGGGACAGGGTAATTCACCCCTCCACTTT. It specifies CASRSGQGNSPLHF.

This chain uses TRBV25-1 with TRBJ1-2; D perhaps matches TRBD1 (5 bases). V lost 1 base and J lost 6, with 6 bases in between. Germline V gene sequence: CDR1 MGHDK, CDR2 SYGVNS. The CDR3 is made up of 12 amino acids. The CDR3 bases are TGTGCCAGCAGTGAATCAGGGAATGGCTACACCTTC. Translated, it gives CASSESGNGYTF.

The chain uses TRBV21-1 and TRBJ2-2; the D call of TRBD1 is as the table states it, not checked on the DNA. TRBV21-1 is a listed pseudogene. The length of the CDR3 is 18 residues. The CDR3 protein is CASSKGAPMTKLTGELFF. The CDR3 bases are TGTGCCAGCAGCAAAGGGGCTCCCATGACAAAACTGACCGGGGAGCTGTTTTTT.

The chain has TRBV9 and TRBJ2-3; 9 positions agree with TRBD2. Trimming cost V 0 bases and J 4 bases; bases outside gene matches: 9. The CDR3 totals 17 residues. The germline V gene has CDR1 SGDLS and CDR2 YYNGEE. In nucleotides, the CDR3 is TGTGCCAGCAGCGTAGCTCCCGCGGGGGGGCTGGCAGATACGCAGTATTTT. Translated: CASSVAPAGGLADTQYF. Full variable domain (rest looked up from reference TRBV9 and TRBJ2-3): DSGVTQTPKHLITATGQRVTLRCSPRSGDLSVYWYQQSLDQGLQFLIQYYNGEERAKGNILERFSAQQFPDLHSELNLSSLELGDSALYFCASSVAPAGGLADTQYFGPGTRLTVL.

This chain connects TRBV7-2 to TRBJ2-7, with 10 positions matching TRBD2. V was clipped by 5 bases and J by 0 bases; unmatched bases: 13. The CDR3 runs 18 residues. Per the germline V gene, CDR1 is SGHTA and CDR2 is FQGNSA. The CDR3, as DNA: TGTGCCAGCAGCCATGCTCCGGGACTAGCGATGAGCTCCTACGAGCAGTACTTC. This encodes CASSHAPGLAMSSYEQYF.

There are a few counts of this clone. The chain uses TRBV4-1 and TRBJ2-2; maybe TRBD2 (5 bases). V was cut by 1 base and J by 12 bases, with 12 bases left in between. This CDR3 contains 13 residues. From germline, CDR1 is MGHRA and CDR2 YSYEKL. CDR3 in amino acids: CASSQGGLEKLFF. The CDR3 DNA follows: TGCGCCAGCAGCCAAGGAGGGTTAGAGAAGCTGTTTTTT.